The 10 T cell receptor beta chains reported below all come from one sample, sequenced in a study of shared clonotypes between healthy human individuals. Profiling relied on immunoSEQ multiplex PCR, and the TCRdb table lists in-frame clones only, not all of them. Of hundreds of thousands of clones detected, around 78% appear once; the ten largest clones hold around 1.8%. Specimen: memory CD4+ T cells sorted from blood. The subset: CD45RA-negative fraction. These receptors were collected from a woman aged 25 to 45 in good health.

This clone was detected only a few times. The V and J genes are TRBV19 and TRBJ2-3, with D uncertain. The CDR3 covers 13 residues. Between the trimmed V and J ends, which lost 3 bases and 1 base, there was a span of 5 bases. The germline gives CDR1 LNHDA, CDR2 SQIVND (reference sequence). The chain's CDR3 is CASSILGTDTQYF. The CDR3 DNA follows: TGTGCCAGTAGTATTCTGGGCACAGATACGCAGTATTTT.

The rearrangement joins TRBV13 to TRBJ2-7; D may be TRBD1 or TRBD2 (5 bases each). Germline V gives CDR1 PRHDT, CDR2 FYEKMQ (reference sequence). The CDR3 consists of 14 residues. V was cut by 6 bases and J by 5 bases, with 17 bases left in between. CDR3 sequence reads: CASRQGEGGHEQYF. In DNA form, the CDR3 reads TGTGCCAGCAGACAAGGGGAAGGAGGCCACGAGCAGTACTTC.

This chain uses TRBV4-1 with TRBJ1-2; unclear D gene. Germline V gives CDR1 MGHRA, CDR2 YSYEKL. V lost 3 bases, J lost 2 bases, and 13 bases lay in between. The CDR3 has 15 residues. CDR3 DNA sequence: TGCGCCAGCAGCCATCGGGGAGGGAACAACTATGGCTACACCTTC. This encodes CASSHRGGNNYGYTF.

This clone appeared once. The chain joins TRBV5-1 to TRBJ2-2; D not resolved. The CDR3 covers 15 residues. Germline CDR1 is SGHRS and CDR2 is YFSETQ. V shed 6 bases and J shed 1 base, with 13 bases lying between them. CDR3 in amino acids: CASKVYAENTGELFF. The CDR3, as DNA: TGCGCCAGCAAGGTATACGCGGAGAACACCGGGGAGCTGTTTTTT.

The gene calls are TRBV6-1 and TRBJ2-1; D is unresolved. Per the germline V gene, CDR1 is MNHNS and CDR2 is SASEGT. The V and J ends lost 0 bases and 0 bases respectively, with 12 bases between them. The CDR3 is 17 residues long. The CDR3 here is CASSEAISSGSYNEQFF. DNA of the CDR3: TGTGCCAGCAGTGAAGCTATCTCATCGGGCTCCTACAATGAGCAGTTCTTC.

The chain joins TRBV28 to TRBJ1-4, with TRBD1 as a possible D gene (6 bases). The ends were cut back, 5 bases at V and 17 bases at J, with 21 bases in the middle. CDR1 is MDHEN and CDR2 is SYDVKM in the germline V gene. The CDR3 loop spans 13 amino acids. The CDR3 nucleotides are TGTGCCAGCAGTCCGGTCCCGGACAGTCCGGGATTTTTT. Protein product: CASSPVPDSPGFF.

This clone was observed a handful of times. This chain joins TRBV7-9 and TRBJ1-2; D not certain. CDR1 is SEHNR, CDR2 FQNEAQ, per germline (reference sequence). CDR3 length: 17 residues. The germline V and J ends were trimmed by 3 bases and 1 base, with 18 bases remaining between them. CDR3 DNA: TGTGCCAGCAGCTTGAGTGCGTTGGCACCGCTTAACTATGGCTACACCTTC. It specifies CASSLSALAPLNYGYTF.

This clone was counted a few times. V gene TRBV19 combines with J gene TRBJ2-1, with 8 bases matching TRBD2. The CDR3 contains 14 residues. With V trimmed by 4 bases and J by 6 bases, 5 bases remained unmatched. CDR1 LNHDA and CDR2 SQIVND come from the germline V gene (reference sequence). This CDR3 is CASSRGLGPNEQFF. DNA of the CDR3: TGTGCCAGTAGTAGGGGACTAGGTCCCAATGAGCAGTTCTTC.

Of note for this clone: This CDR3 is also generated by other DNA sequences in the sample. This rearrangement joins TRBV28 to TRBJ1-2; D gene uncertain. CDR1 is MDHEN, CDR2 SYDVKM, per germline. V was cut by 3 bases and J by 0 bases, with 5 bases left in between. The CDR3 consists of 13 residues. The CDR3 bases are TGTGCCAGCAGTTTCTCAGCTAACTATGGCTACACCTTC. Translation gives CASSFSANYGYTF.

The genes are TRBV29-1 and TRBJ1-1, with D perhaps TRBD1 (6 bases). Germline-derived CDR1 and CDR2 are SQVTM and ANQGSEA. Trimming took off 6 bases at V and 1 base at J, with 12 bases between the two ends. The CDR3 is made up of 13 amino acids. The CDR3 spells CSVREGGNTEAFF. The CDR3 bases are TGCAGCGTCCGAGAAGGGGGGAACACTGAAGCTTTCTTT.